A selection of T cell receptor beta chains follows, all from one sample in a study of beta chain features in type 1 diabetes. Measured with immunoSEQ multiplex PCR; TCRdb has only the in-frame clones, and not every one. The table records 150,000 to 170,000 clones, 8.1% of them present only once. The sample comprised central memory CD4+ T cells from blood. The receptors originated from a man aged 18 to 29 in good health. The CDR3 runs from the conserved cysteine through the conserved F or W. D genes are given only for firm matches. Rows give clone size only sometimes, using once, few, many, or a class for an expanded clone.

clone_size	j_call	d_call	v_call	cdr3_aa	cdr3_nt
NA	TRBJ2-7	NA	TRBV7-9	CASSFERRDYEQYF	TGTGCCAGCAGCTTTGAGAGGAGAGACTACGAGCAGTACTTC
few	TRBJ2-5	TRBD2	TRBV11-2	CASSLGLAGAQETQYF	TGTGCCAGCAGCTTAGGACTAGCGGGGGCTCAAGAGACCCAGTACTTC
NA	TRBJ1-1	NA	TRBV10-3	CAISVTSDTEAFF	TGTGCCATCAGTGTTACAAGTGACACTGAAGCTTTCTTT
few	TRBJ2-5	TRBD2	TRBV7-6	CASRSSGGTYQETQYF	TGTGCCAGCAGGTCTAGCGGGGGGACGTACCAAGAGACCCAGTACTTC
many	TRBJ2-3	NA	TRBV29-1	CSVLKRDAQYF	TGCAGCGTCCTAAAGAGGGATGCGCAGTATTTT
NA	TRBJ2-3	NA	TRBV28	CASSSPGSTDTQYF	TGTGCCAGCAGTTCTCCAGGGAGCACAGATACGCAGTATTTT
NA	TRBJ1-1	NA	TRBV28	CASRRGGSTEAFF	TGTGCCAGCAGAAGAGGCGGAAGCACTGAAGCTTTCTTT
NA	TRBJ2-1	TRBD2	TRBV4-1	CASSQAGPLAGGHNEQFF	TGCGCCAGCAGCCAAGCCGGCCCACTAGCGGGAGGTCACAATGAGCAGTTCTTC
many	TRBJ2-1	NA	TRBV30	CAWSGASSYNEQFF	TGTGCCTGGAGTGGGGCCAGTTCCTACAATGAGCAGTTCTTC
NA	TRBJ1-5	NA	TRBV6-5	CASNTADSNQPQHF	TGTGCCAGCAACACAGCCGATAGCAATCAGCCCCAGCATTTT
NA	TRBJ1-6	TRBD1	TRBV4-3	CASSQETGGGNSPLHF	TGCGCCAGCAGCCAAGAAACAGGGGGCGGGAATTCACCCCTCCACTTT
NA	TRBJ2-2	TRBD1	TRBV6-4	CASRRTGGHGELFF	TGTGCCAGCAGGAGAACAGGGGGCCACGGGGAGCTGTTTTTT
NA	TRBJ1-5	TRBD1	TRBV11-3	CASSLETGFQPQHF	TGTGCCAGCAGCCTAGAGACAGGGTTCCAGCCCCAGCATTTT
NA	TRBJ2-2	NA	TRBV19	CASSVQGGTGELFF	TGTGCCAGTAGTGTACAGGGTGGCACCGGGGAGCTGTTTTTT
few	TRBJ1-2	TRBD1	TRBV7-2	CASSAIGGQGTYGYTF	TGTGCCAGCAGCGCAATAGGGGGACAGGGGACCTATGGCTACACCTTC
few	TRBJ2-4	TRBD2	TRBV4-2	CASSQDGLAGVAKNIQYF	TGTGCCAGCAGCCAAGACGGACTAGCGGGAGTGGCCAAAAACATTCAGTACTTC
few	TRBJ2-1	TRBD2	TRBV4-3	CASSHGTRNNEQFF	TGCGCCAGCAGCCACGGGACTAGAAACAATGAGCAGTTCTTC
NA	TRBJ1-2	NA	TRBV28	CASVSGRQGYTF	TGTGCCAGCGTGTCAGGGAGGCAAGGCTACACCTTC
NA	TRBJ1-2	NA	TRBV7-9	CASSLQNYGYTF	TGTGCCAGCAGCCTGCAGAACTATGGCTACACCTTC
once	TRBJ2-7	TRBD2	TRBV27	CASSFPGGGEQYF	TGTGCCAGCAGTTTTCCGGGAGGCGGGGAGCAGTACTTC
few	TRBJ2-2	NA	TRBV9	CASSVVLAGGTGELFF	TGTGCCAGCAGCGTAGTACTAGCCGGGGGCACCGGGGAGCTGTTTTTT
NA	TRBJ1-5	NA	TRBV4-1	CASSRAPWERGRDSNQPQHF	TGCGCCAGCAGCCGTGCCCCTTGGGAAAGGGGGAGAGATAGCAATCAGCCCCAGCATTTT
few	TRBJ2-2	NA	TRBV5-1	CASSLGPRGLSNTGELFF	TGCGCCAGCAGCTTGGGGCCAAGGGGCCTCTCGAACACCGGGGAGCTGTTTTTT
few	TRBJ2-5	NA	TRBV7-3	CASSLSREQETQYF	TGTGCCAGCAGCTTAAGCCGGGAGCAAGAGACCCAGTACTTC
many	TRBJ2-3	TRBD1	TRBV13	CASSSWTGERDTQYF	TGTGCCAGCAGCTCTTGGACAGGGGAACGGGATACGCAGTATTTT
NA	TRBJ2-5	TRBD2	TRBV7-2	CASNPRGGQETQYF	TGTGCCAGCAACCCGCGGGGGGGACAAGAGACCCAGTACTTC
few	TRBJ2-7	TRBD2	TRBV30	CAWSPDSGGPSRQYF	TGTGCCTGGAGCCCCGATTCGGGGGGACCTTCGCGGCAGTACTTC
few	TRBJ2-5	NA	TRBV27	CASSLLSGETQYF	TGTGCCAGCAGTTTATTAAGCGGGGAGACCCAGTACTTC
few	TRBJ2-7	NA	TRBV28	CASYRFNDYEQYF	TGTGCCAGCTACAGGTTTAATGACTACGAGCAGTACTTC
many	TRBJ1-1	TRBD1	TRBV13	CASSLGDRENTEAFF	TGTGCCAGCAGCTTAGGCGACAGGGAGAACACTGAAGCTTTCTTT